This TCR beta chain derives from a study of T-cell reconstitution after alpha-beta-depleted transplantation in children. Unique molecular identifiers were incorporated into the prepared TCRbeta library. TCRdb redid the calling of the PCR reads with MiXCR, one entry per CDR3 protein. The table includes about 230,000 distinct CDR3 sequences, 12% detected once. There are many counts of this clonotype. This CDR3 region has 16 residues. The germline gives CDR1 SQVTM, CDR2 ANQGSEA. V was clipped by 5 bases and J by 1 base, with 21 bases between them. The chain recombines TRBV29-1 with TRBJ2-7; either TRBD1 or TRBD2 may supply D (7 bases each). Sequenced material: PBMCs from the stem cell graft donor, taken from the stem cell graft. The sequence derives from a human donor who donated a stem cell graft to a child with acute lymphoblastic leukemia. In DNA form, the CDR3 reads TGCAGCGTTCTTGACAGGGCTGAAGCGGGGTCCTACGAGCAGTACTTC. Translation gives CSVLDRAEAGSYEQYF.